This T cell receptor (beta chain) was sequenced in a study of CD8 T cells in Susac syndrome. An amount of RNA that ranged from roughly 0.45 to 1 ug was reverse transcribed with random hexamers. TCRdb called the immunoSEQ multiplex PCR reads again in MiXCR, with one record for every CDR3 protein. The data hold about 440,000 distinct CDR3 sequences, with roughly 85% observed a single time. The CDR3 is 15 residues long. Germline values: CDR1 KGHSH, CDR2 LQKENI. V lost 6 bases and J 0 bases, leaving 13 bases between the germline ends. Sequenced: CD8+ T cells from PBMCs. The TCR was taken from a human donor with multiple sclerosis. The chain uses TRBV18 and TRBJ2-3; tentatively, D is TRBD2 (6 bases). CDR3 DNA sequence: TGTGCCAGCTCTCCGGGGGTCACTAGCACAGATACGCAGTATTTT. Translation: CASSPGVTSTDTQYF.